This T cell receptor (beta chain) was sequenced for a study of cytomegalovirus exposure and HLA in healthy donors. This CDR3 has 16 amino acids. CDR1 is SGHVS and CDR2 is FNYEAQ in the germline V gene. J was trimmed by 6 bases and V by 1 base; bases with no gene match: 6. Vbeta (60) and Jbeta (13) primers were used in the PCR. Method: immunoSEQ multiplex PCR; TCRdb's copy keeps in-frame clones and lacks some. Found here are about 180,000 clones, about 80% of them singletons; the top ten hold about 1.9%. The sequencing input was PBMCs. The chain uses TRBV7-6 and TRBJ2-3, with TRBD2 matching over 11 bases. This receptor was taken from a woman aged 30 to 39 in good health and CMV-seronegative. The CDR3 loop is CASSLGSSGGPDTQYF. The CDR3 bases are TGTGCCAGCAGCTTAGGGTCTAGCGGGGGGCCCGATACGCAGTATTTT.